The T cell receptor beta chain described here comes from a study of response to subunit inactivated influenza vaccine. Overall study results and limits: The authors offered the suggestion that each seasonal influenza vaccination recruits few new T cells.

Concerning this clonotype: The antigen remains undetermined.

Trimming took 5 bases from V and 4 from J; bases not matched to a gene: 8. CDR3 length equals 15 residues. CDR1 ENHRY and CDR2 SYGVKD come from the germline V gene. In TCRdb, the RT-PCR reads were re-called with MiXCR into one record per CDR3 protein. This sample carries approximately 500,000 distinct CDR3 sequences, under 15% of them seen once, and the ten largest clones take around 12%. The sequences come from PBMCs from blood, collected roughly 46 days after vaccination. This receptor was identified in a man aged 50 to 59 who received an inactivated influenza vaccine. V and J are TRBV10-3 and TRBJ2-7; TRBD1 agrees at 10 bases. The CDR3, as DNA: TGTGCCATCAGTACATCCGGACAGGGGGGGTACGAGCAGTACTTC. This gives the protein CAISTSGQGGYEQYF.